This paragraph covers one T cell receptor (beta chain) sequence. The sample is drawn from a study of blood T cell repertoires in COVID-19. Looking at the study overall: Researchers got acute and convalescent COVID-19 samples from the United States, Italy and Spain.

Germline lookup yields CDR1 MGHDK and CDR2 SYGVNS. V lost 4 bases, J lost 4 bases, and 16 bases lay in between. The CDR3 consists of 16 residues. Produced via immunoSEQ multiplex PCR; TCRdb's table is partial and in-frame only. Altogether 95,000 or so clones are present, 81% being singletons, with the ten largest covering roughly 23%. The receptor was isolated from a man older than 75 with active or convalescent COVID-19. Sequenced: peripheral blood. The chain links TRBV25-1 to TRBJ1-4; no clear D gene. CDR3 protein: CASSARAGSRNEKLFF. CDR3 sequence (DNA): TGTGCCAGCAGTGCGAGGGCCGGGTCCCGTAATGAAAAACTGTTTTTT. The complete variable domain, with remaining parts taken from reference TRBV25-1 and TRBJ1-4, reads EADIYQTPRYLVIGTGKKITLECSQTMGHDKMYWYQQDPGMELHLIHYSYGVNSTEKGDLSSESTVSRIRTEHFPLTLESARPSHTSQYLCASSARAGSRNEKLFFGSGTQLSVL.